This T cell receptor beta chain originates from a study of T cells in Graves' hyperthyroidism and ophthalmopathy. Germline V CDR1 and CDR2: KGHDR, SFDVKD. The CDR3 has 15 amino acids. Trimming shortened V by 6 bases and J by 4 bases, and 16 bases separated the two germline ends. The investigators amplified TCR beta CDR3 regions from RNA transcripts. First-round RT-PCR targeting the TCR CDR3 was performed with the HTBI primer set. TCRdb fed the multiplex PCR reads into MiXCR, producing one record per CDR3 protein. The sample has around 600,000 distinct CDR3 sequences, 14% seen once. This sequence originates from a woman between 18 and 29 years old with Graves' ophthalmopathy. The V call is TRBV24-1, the J call TRBJ2-3; D perhaps matches TRBD1 (7 bases). The sample comprised blood. The CDR3 protein is CATSSGGQGADTQYF. The CDR3 nucleotides are TGTGCCACCAGTTCCGGGGGTCAGGGGGCAGATACGCAGTATTTT.